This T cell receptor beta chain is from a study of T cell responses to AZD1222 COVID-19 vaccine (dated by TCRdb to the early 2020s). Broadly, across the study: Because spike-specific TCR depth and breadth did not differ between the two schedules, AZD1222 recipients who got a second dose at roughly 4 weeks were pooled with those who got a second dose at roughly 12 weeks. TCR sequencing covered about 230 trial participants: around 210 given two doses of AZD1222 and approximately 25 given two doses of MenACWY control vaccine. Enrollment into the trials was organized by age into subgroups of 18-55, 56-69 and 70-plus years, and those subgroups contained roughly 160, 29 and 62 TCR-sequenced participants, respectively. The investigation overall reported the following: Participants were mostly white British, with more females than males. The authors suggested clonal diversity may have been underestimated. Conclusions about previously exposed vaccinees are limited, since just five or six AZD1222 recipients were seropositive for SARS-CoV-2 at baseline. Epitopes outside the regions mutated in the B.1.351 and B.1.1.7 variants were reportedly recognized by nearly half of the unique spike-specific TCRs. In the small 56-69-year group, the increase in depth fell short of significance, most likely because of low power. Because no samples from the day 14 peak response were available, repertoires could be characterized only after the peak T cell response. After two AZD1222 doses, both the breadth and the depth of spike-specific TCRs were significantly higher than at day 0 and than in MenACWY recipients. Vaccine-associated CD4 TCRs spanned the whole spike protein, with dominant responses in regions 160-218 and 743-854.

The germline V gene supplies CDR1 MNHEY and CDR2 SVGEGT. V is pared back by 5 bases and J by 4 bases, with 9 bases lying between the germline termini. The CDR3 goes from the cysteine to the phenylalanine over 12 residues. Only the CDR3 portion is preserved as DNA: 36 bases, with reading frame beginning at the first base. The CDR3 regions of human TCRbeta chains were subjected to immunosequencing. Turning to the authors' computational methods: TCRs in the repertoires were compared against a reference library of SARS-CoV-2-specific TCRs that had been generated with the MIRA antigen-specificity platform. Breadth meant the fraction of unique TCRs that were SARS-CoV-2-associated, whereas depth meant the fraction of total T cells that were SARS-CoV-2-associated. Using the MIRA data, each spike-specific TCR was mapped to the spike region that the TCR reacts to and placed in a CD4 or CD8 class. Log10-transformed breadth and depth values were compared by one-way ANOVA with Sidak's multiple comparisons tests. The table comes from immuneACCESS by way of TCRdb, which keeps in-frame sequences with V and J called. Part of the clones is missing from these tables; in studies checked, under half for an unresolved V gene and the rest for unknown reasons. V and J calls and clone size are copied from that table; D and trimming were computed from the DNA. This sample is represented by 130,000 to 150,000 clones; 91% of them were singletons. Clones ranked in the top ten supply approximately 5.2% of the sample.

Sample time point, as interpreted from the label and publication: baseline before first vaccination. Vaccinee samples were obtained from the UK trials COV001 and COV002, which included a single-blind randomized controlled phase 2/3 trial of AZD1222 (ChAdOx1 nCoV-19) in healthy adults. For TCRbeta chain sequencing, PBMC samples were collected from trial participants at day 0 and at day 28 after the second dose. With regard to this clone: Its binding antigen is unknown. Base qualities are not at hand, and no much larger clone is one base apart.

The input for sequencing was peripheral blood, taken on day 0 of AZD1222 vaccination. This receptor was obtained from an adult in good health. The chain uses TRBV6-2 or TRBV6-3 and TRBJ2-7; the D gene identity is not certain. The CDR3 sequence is CASSDKGYEQYF. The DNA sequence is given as TGTGCCAGCAGTGACAAGGGTTACGAGCAGTACTTC.